The rows below give T cell receptor beta chains drawn from one sample of a study of type 1 regulatory T cells. For these TCRs, the target antigens are not known. TCRdb fed the reads into MiXCR, producing one record per CDR3 protein. The sample contains about 68,000 distinct CDR3 sequences, 50% to 70% of which appear only once. Source material: cultured T cells, either the whole culture or a sorted T cell fraction (not recorded which). The receptors here all came from a human donor in good health. The CDR3 runs from the conserved cysteine through the conserved F or W. D genes are given only for firm matches.

>TRBJ2-3|TRBV12-3/TRBV12-4|TRBD1
CASSSLQGAGDTQYF
>TRBJ2-1|TRBV20-1|TRBD2
CSARPLAGVSDEQFF
>TRBJ2-1|TRBV6-5|TRBD2
CASRGLAGGHYNEQFF
>TRBJ2-7|TRBV7-2|TRBD2
CASSLVAGGPYEQYF
>TRBJ2-1|TRBV20-1|TRBD2
CSAGHSGRDEQFF
>TRBJ2-1|TRBV18|TRBD2
CASSSLAGGSYNEQFF
>TRBJ1-5|TRBV3-1|-
CASSQDGVLSQPQHF
>TRBJ2-5|TRBV5-5|-
CASSFSVETQYF
>TRBJ1-1|TRBV5-1|TRBD1
CATCRDRGDTEAFF
>TRBJ2-1|TRBV3-1|TRBD1
CASSSFGQDNEQFF
>TRBJ2-6|TRBV20-1|-
CSARKGSGANVLTF
>TRBJ2-4|TRBV4-1|TRBD1
CASSADQGAAKNIQYF